These T cell receptor beta chains were read from a single sample in a study of shared clonotypes between healthy human individuals. TCRdb's copy holds only in-frame clones and misses some; the assay was immunoSEQ multiplex PCR. The sample yields about 470,000 clones, roughly 80% seen once. The sample was PBMCs. These receptors were taken from a woman aged 40 to 50 in good health. Some clones in this sample may be carry-over from other donors' samples. CDR3s include the opening cysteine and the closing phenylalanine or tryptophan. A D gene is named only where the DNA matches it firmly. Size is stated for part of the rows, as once, few or many counts, or as a class when the clone is expanded.

size: few; length: 15; V: TRBV30; D: TRBD1; J: TRBJ2-2; DNA: TGTGCCTGGGTAACAGGGGGCACGGACACCGGGGAGCTGTTTTTT; CDR3: CAWVTGGTDTGELFF
size: -; length: 14; V: TRBV6-6; D: -; J: TRBJ2-7; DNA: TGTGCCAGCAGTTACTCGAGGAGCGGTTACGAGCAGTACTTC; CDR3: CASSYSRSGYEQYF
size: once; length: 13; V: TRBV19; D: -; J: TRBJ1-3; DNA: TGTGCCAGTAGTATCAGGGCTGGAAACACCATATATTTT; CDR3: CASSIRAGNTIYF
size: -; length: 11; V: TRBV18; D: -; J: TRBJ2-1; DNA: TGTGCCAGCTCACCGGTGGAGGAGCAGTTCTTC; CDR3: CASSPVEEQFF
size: -; length: 14; V: TRBV10-3; D: -; J: TRBJ2-7; DNA: TGTGCCATCAGTGCTTTAACGGGAGCCTACGAGCAGTACTTC; CDR3: CAISALTGAYEQYF
size: -; length: 14; V: TRBV29-1; D: -; J: TRBJ2-1; DNA: TGCAGCGTAGACGGGGCATCCCCCTACAATGAGCAGTTCTTC; CDR3: CSVDGASPYNEQFF
size: -; length: 14; V: TRBV2; D: -; J: TRBJ2-3; DNA: TGTGCCAGCAGTCAACTCTTTTCCACAGATACGCAGTATTTT; CDR3: CASSQLFSTDTQYF
size: -; length: 15; V: TRBV7-3; D: TRBD2; J: TRBJ2-1; DNA: TGTGCCAGCAGCTCGGGACTAGCGGGAGGGGATGAGCAGTTCTTC; CDR3: CASSSGLAGGDEQFF
size: -; length: 15; V: TRBV6-4; D: TRBD2; J: TRBJ2-1; DNA: TGTGCCAGCAGTCAACTAGCGGGAAGAGGTGGTGAGCAGTTCTTC; CDR3: CASSQLAGRGGEQFF
size: -; length: 15; V: TRBV18; D: -; J: TRBJ2-2; DNA: TGTGCCAGCTCACCGATCCGGCTGAACACCGGGGAGCTGTTTTTT; CDR3: CASSPIRLNTGELFF
size: -; length: 15; V: TRBV28; D: -; J: TRBJ1-4; DNA: TGTGCCAGCGGGCCCGGGGGGCCAACTAATGAAAAACTGTTTTTT; CDR3: CASGPGGPTNEKLFF
size: -; length: 17; V: TRBV18; D: -; J: TRBJ2-7; DNA: TGTGCCAGCTCACCATTGGCAACGTTAGAACAGGGTGACGAGCAGTACTTC; CDR3: CASSPLATLEQGDEQYF
size: -; length: 15; V: TRBV6-1; D: TRBD1; J: TRBJ1-1; DNA: TGTGCCAGCAGTGAAGGGAGGGGGCTGAACACTGAAGCTTTCTTT; CDR3: CASSEGRGLNTEAFF
size: -; length: 13; V: TRBV6-6; D: -; J: TRBJ2-2; DNA: TGTGCCAGCACCCCTATGGGGACCGGGGAGCTGTTTTTT; CDR3: CASTPMGTGELFF
size: once; length: 14; V: TRBV19; D: TRBD2; J: TRBJ2-7; DNA: TGTGCCAGTAGTATGACTAGCGGGGAATACGAGCAGTACTTC; CDR3: CASSMTSGEYEQYF
size: -; length: 14; V: TRBV28; D: -; J: TRBJ2-7; DNA: TGTGCCAGCAGTTTTTACCGGGGACCAGGGGAGCAGTACTTC; CDR3: CASSFYRGPGEQYF
size: -; length: 16; V: TRBV19; D: -; J: TRBJ2-7; DNA: TGTGCCAGTACCCCACGGGGGGACAGCCGGACTTACGAGCAGTACTTC; CDR3: CASTPRGDSRTYEQYF
size: -; length: 15; V: TRBV6-6; D: -; J: TRBJ2-5; DNA: TGTGCCAGCAAGCCCTTTCTTAGACCCCAAGAGACCCAGTACTTC; CDR3: CASKPFLRPQETQYF
size: few; length: 13; V: TRBV28; D: TRBD1; J: TRBJ2-5; DNA: TGTGCCACAGACAGGGACAGCCAAGAGACCCAGTACTTC; CDR3: CATDRDSQETQYF
size: few; length: 15; V: TRBV11-2; D: TRBD2; J: TRBJ2-1; DNA: TGTGCCAGCACCCTGGGGCTAGCGGCGGACAATGAGCAGTTCTTC; CDR3: CASTLGLAADNEQFF
size: -; length: 15; V: TRBV11-3; D: TRBD1; J: TRBJ2-1; DNA: TGTGCCAGCAGCTTACAGGGACAGTCCTACAATGAGCAGTTCTTC; CDR3: CASSLQGQSYNEQFF
size: once; length: 12; V: TRBV19; D: -; J: TRBJ1-3; DNA: TGTGCCAGTAGTAGAACTGGAAACACCATATATTTT; CDR3: CASSRTGNTIYF
size: once; length: 16; V: TRBV12-5; D: TRBD1; J: TRBJ1-3; DNA: TGTGCTAGTGGTTTGGTACTCGGACAGGGGATAAACACCATATATTTT; CDR3: CASGLVLGQGINTIYF
size: -; length: 14; V: TRBV5-4; D: -; J: TRBJ1-5; DNA: TGTGCCAGCAGCAACATGGACAGTAATCAGCCCCAGCATTTT; CDR3: CASSNMDSNQPQHF
size: -; length: 17; V: TRBV18; D: -; J: TRBJ1-3; DNA: TGTGCCAGCTCACCGACTGCCGGGGACTCCTCTGGAAACACCATATATTTT; CDR3: CASSPTAGDSSGNTIYF
size: -; length: 15; V: TRBV18; D: TRBD1; J: TRBJ2-7; DNA: TGTGCCAGCTCACCCGGACAGGGTTTAATCCACGAGCAGTACTTC; CDR3: CASSPGQGLIHEQYF
size: -; length: 13; V: TRBV27; D: TRBD2; J: TRBJ2-7; DNA: TGTGCCAGCAGGACTAGCGGGAGGTTCGAGCAGTACTTC; CDR3: CASRTSGRFEQYF
size: -; length: 15; V: TRBV27; D: -; J: TRBJ1-4; DNA: TGTGCCAGCAGTTTATCGAGCAGGGGAAGGGAAAAACTGTTTTTT; CDR3: CASSLSSRGREKLFF
size: -; length: 12; V: TRBV30; D: -; J: TRBJ1-1; DNA: TGTGCCTGGAGTGACGTGAACACTGAAGCTTTCTTT; CDR3: CAWSDVNTEAFF
size: -; length: 15; V: TRBV7-9; D: TRBD1; J: TRBJ2-7; DNA: TGTGCCAGCAGCAATGGGGGACAGGGGGCCTACGAGCAGTACTTC; CDR3: CASSNGGQGAYEQYF
size: -; length: 14; V: TRBV6-4; D: TRBD1; J: TRBJ2-3; DNA: TGTGCCAGCAGTCTGACAGGGGCATTAGATACGCAGTATTTT; CDR3: CASSLTGALDTQYF
size: once; length: 16; V: TRBV7-3; D: TRBD2; J: TRBJ2-2; DNA: TGTGCCAGCAGCTTACCGGCGGGAGGAAGCACCGGGGAGCTGTTTTTT; CDR3: CASSLPAGGSTGELFF
size: -; length: 17; V: TRBV28; D: TRBD1; J: TRBJ2-6; DNA: TGTGCCAGCAGTCCATACGGGACAGGGCATGGGGCCAACGTCCTGACTTTC; CDR3: CASSPYGTGHGANVLTF
size: -; length: 15; V: TRBV6-5; D: -; J: TRBJ2-1; DNA: TGTGCCAGCAGTTACACCAAGGACACTTACAATGAGCAGTTCTTC; CDR3: CASSYTKDTYNEQFF
size: -; length: 15; V: TRBV2; D: TRBD2; J: TRBJ2-1; DNA: TGTGCCAGCCTCCTCCCGGGACTAGCATACAATGAGCAGTTCTTC; CDR3: CASLLPGLAYNEQFF
size: -; length: 16; V: TRBV6-5; D: -; J: TRBJ2-3; DNA: TGTGCCAGCAGTTACTCATGGCAGGGACTCACAGATACGCAGTATTTT; CDR3: CASSYSWQGLTDTQYF
size: -; length: 13; V: TRBV28; D: -; J: TRBJ2-7; DNA: TGTGCCAGCAGTCGCCGGGCCCCCTGGGAGCAGTACTTC; CDR3: CASSRRAPWEQYF
size: -; length: 14; V: TRBV5-1; D: -; J: TRBJ2-7; DNA: TGCGCCAGCAGCCCCACTGGGGGGCCTTACGAGCAGTACTTC; CDR3: CASSPTGGPYEQYF
size: once; length: 13; V: TRBV18; D: -; J: TRBJ2-1; DNA: TGTGCCAGCTCACTAGGGACCTACAATGAGCAGTTCTTC; CDR3: CASSLGTYNEQFF
size: once; length: 15; V: TRBV19; D: -; J: TRBJ2-5; DNA: TGTGCCAGTAGTATCTCAAGCGGGCACCAAGAGACCCAGTACTTC; CDR3: CASSISSGHQETQYF
size: -; length: 16; V: TRBV2; D: TRBD2; J: TRBJ2-2; DNA: TGTGCCAGCAGAACCGGGACTAGCGGGAGAACCGGGGAGCTGTTTTTT; CDR3: CASRTGTSGRTGELFF
size: -; length: 15; V: TRBV5-1; D: TRBD2; J: TRBJ2-2; DNA: TGCGCCAGCAGAAAAGCGGGAGGCAACACCGGGGAGCTGTTTTTT; CDR3: CASRKAGGNTGELFF
size: -; length: 17; V: TRBV10-2; D: TRBD2; J: TRBJ2-1; DNA: TGCGCCAGCACCTCAGGGGTAGCGGGAGGGCCGTACAATGAGCAGTTCTTC; CDR3: CASTSGVAGGPYNEQFF